This T cell receptor beta chain originates from a study of OX40 agonist ivuxolimab in advanced cancers. The sample holds a few counts of this clone. The protocol was immunoSEQ multiplex PCR, while the TCRdb copy is restricted to in-frame clones and leaves out a portion. The sample has tens of thousands of clones, roughly 92% seen once; the top ten hold over 0.55%. Trimming left V 2 bases short and J 6 bases short, with 1 base between. The germline V gene encodes CDR1 GTSNPN and CDR2 SVGIG (reference sequence). This CDR3 has 9 amino acids. The chain carries TRBV30 and TRBJ1-1; D remains ambiguous. This clonotype originated in an adult with an advanced solid tumor such as melanoma, head and neck, liver or kidney cancer. The sample was CD4+ or CD8+ T cells sorted from blood, taken in a trial of the OX40 agonist ivuxolimab. CDR3 residues: CAWSPEAFF. The CDR3 DNA follows: TGTGCCTGGAGTCCTGAAGCTTTCTTT. Looking up the rest from reference TRBV30 and TRBJ1-1 gives the full variable domain: SQTIHQWPATLVQPVGSPLSLECTVEGTSNPNLYWYRQAAGRGLQLLFYSVGIGQISSEVPQNLSASRPQDRQFILSSKKLLLSDSGFYLCAWSPEAFFGQGTRLTVV.